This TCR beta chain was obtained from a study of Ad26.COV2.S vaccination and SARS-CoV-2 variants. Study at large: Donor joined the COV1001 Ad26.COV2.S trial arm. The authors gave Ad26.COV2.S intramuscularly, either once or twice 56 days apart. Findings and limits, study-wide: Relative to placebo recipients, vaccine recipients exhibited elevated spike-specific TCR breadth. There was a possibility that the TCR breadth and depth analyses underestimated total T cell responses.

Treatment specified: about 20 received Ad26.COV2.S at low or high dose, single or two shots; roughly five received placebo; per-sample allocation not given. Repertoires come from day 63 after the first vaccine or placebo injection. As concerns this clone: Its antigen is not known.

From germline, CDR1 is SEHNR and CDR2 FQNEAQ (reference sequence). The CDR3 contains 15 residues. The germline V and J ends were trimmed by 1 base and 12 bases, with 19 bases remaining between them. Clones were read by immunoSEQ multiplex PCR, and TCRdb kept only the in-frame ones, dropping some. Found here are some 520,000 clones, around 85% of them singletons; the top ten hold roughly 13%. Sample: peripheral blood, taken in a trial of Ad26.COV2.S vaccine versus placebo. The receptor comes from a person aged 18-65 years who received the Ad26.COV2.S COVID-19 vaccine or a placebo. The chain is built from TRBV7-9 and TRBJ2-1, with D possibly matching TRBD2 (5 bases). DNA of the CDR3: TGTGCCAGCAGCTTAGACCTCCTCACTAGAAACCGGCAGTTCTTC. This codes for CASSLDLLTRNRQFF.